The 5 T cell receptor beta chains below all came from one sample that was sequenced in a study of beta chain features in type 1 diabetes. As every portion of the isolated RNA was reverse transcribed, the sequencing read expressed TCRB transcripts. Sequenced by immunoSEQ multiplex PCR; TCRdb stores in-frame clones only, minus some. The table lists 200,000 to 300,000 clones, around a quarter of them singletons. Sequenced sample: central memory CD4+ T cells from blood. The receptors come from a man aged 25 to 40 in good health.

This clone was seen only a few times. The chain uses TRBV5-1 and TRBJ2-7; D remains ambiguous. V was clipped by 0 bases and J by 6 bases, with 10 bases between them. The CDR3 length is 13 residues. The V gene's germline CDR1 is SGHRS and CDR2 YFSETQ. CDR3 coding DNA: TGCGCCAGCAGCTTGGGGACGGTACGCGAGCAGTACTTC. Translated, it gives CASSLGTVREQYF.

There are a few counts of this clone. The chain couples TRBV5-4 to TRBJ2-7, with a weak D call TRBD1 (6 bases). V was trimmed by 4 bases and J by 3 bases, leaving 17 bases between them. The CDR3 loop spans 15 amino acids. Germline assignment: CDR1 SGHNT and CDR2 YYREEE (reference sequence). The CDR3 here is CASSLGAGDLYEQYF. CDR3 nucleotides: TGTGCCAGCAGCCTCGGGGCAGGGGACCTCTACGAGCAGTACTTC.

In its sample, this clone was seen a few times. This rearrangement joins TRBV5-1 to TRBJ1-6; no firm D call. This CDR3 is built from 18 residues. Germline V CDR1 and CDR2: SGHRS, YFSETQ. V was cut by 4 bases and J by 10 bases, with 27 bases left in between. CDR3 DNA: TGCGCCAGCAGCCCCTTGGAATTAAGCGCGGGCTCTCGATCACCCCTCCACTTT. Amino acid sequence: CASSPLELSAGSRSPLHF.

Concerning this clone: This specimen includes other DNA sequences encoding the same CDR3. The chain has TRBV18 and TRBJ1-6, with D possibly matching TRBD1 (6 bases). V was clipped by 4 bases and J by 6 bases, with 10 bases between them. Per germline, CDR1 KGHSH and CDR2 LQKENI. There are 14 residues in the CDR3. In DNA, the CDR3 is TGTGCCAGCTCACTGGACAGTAGTAATTCACCCCTCCACTTT. Encoded protein: CASSLDSSNSPLHF.

This clone was counted a few times. The chain couples TRBV5-1 to TRBJ2-1; TRBD2 matches at 12 bases. The CDR3 is made up of 15 amino acids. The germline V gene has CDR1 SGHRS and CDR2 YFSETQ. V lost 4 bases and J lost 4; bases outside the gene matches: 3. CDR3 DNA sequence: TGCGCCAGCAGCCTCGGACTAGCGGGATACAATGAGCAGTTCTTC. As protein: CASSLGLAGYNEQFF.